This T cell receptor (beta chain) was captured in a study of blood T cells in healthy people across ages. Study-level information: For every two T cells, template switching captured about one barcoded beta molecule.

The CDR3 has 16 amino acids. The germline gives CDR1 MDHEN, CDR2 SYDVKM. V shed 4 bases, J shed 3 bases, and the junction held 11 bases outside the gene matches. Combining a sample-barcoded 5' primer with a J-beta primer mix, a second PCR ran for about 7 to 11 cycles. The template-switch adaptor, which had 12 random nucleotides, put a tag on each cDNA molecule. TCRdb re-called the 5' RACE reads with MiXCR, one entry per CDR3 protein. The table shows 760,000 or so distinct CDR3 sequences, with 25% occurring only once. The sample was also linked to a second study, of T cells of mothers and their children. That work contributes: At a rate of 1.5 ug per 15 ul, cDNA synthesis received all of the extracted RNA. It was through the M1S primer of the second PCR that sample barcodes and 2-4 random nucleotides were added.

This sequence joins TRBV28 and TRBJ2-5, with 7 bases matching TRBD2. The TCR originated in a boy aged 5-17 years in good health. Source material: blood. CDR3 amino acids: CASSSPAGPAKETQYF. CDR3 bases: TGTGCCAGCAGTTCACCAGCGGGGCCTGCAAAAGAGACCCAGTACTTC.